A single sample is the source of the 31 T cell receptor beta chains below, sequenced in a study of blood T cell repertoires in COVID-19. Clones were sequenced by immunoSEQ multiplex PCR, and TCRdb holds only the in-frame ones, with some missing. In the table there are hundreds of thousands of clones, about four fifths of which are singletons. Sequenced input: peripheral blood. The origin of the receptors is a woman in her forties with active or convalescent COVID-19.

The gene calls are TRBV4-1 and TRBJ2-3, with 9 bases aligning to TRBD2. Per the germline V gene, CDR1 is MGHRA and CDR2 is YSYEKL. The length of the CDR3 is 16 residues. Unmatched junction bases numbered 6, after V lost 3 bases and J lost 2 bases. In DNA form, the CDR3 reads TGCGCCAGCAGCCATGGAGCGGGAGGAAACACAGATACGCAGTATTTT. This translates into CASSHGAGGNTDTQYF.

This clone was found once. The J gene is TRBJ2-2, the V gene TRBV6-5; 8 nucleotides agree with TRBD2. Trimming removed 2 bases from V and 6 bases from J; junction bases left unmatched: 5. The germline V gene has CDR1 MNHEY and CDR2 SVGAGI. This CDR3 is 15 amino acids long. The CDR3 sequence: CASSYGLAGAGELFF. As DNA, the CDR3 is TGTGCCAGCAGTTACGGACTAGCAGGGGCCGGGGAGCTGTTTTTT.

This clone has a single count. The V call is TRBV28, the J call TRBJ1-2; the match to TRBD1 covers 7 bases. Germline lookup yields CDR1 MDHEN and CDR2 SYDVKM. With V trimmed by 6 bases and J by 0 bases, 10 bases remained unmatched. This CDR3 contains 16 residues. CDR3 residues: CASSPSLGQSNYGYTF. DNA for the CDR3: TGTGCCAGCAGCCCGAGTCTGGGACAGTCTAACTATGGCTACACCTTC.

The sample holds a few counts of this clone. This sequence joins TRBV5-1 and TRBJ2-3; 8 nucleotides agree with TRBD1. V shed 0 bases and J 6 bases; nucleotides not matched to a gene: 12. Germline V gene data show CDR1 as SGHRS and CDR2 as YFSETQ. This CDR3 has 17 amino acids. The DNA of the CDR3 is TGCGCCAGCAGCTTGGCCGATGAGGGACAGGAGCTGGATACGCAGTATTTT. It translates to CASSLADEGQELDTQYF.

The V and J genes are TRBV2 and TRBJ1-3; D remains ambiguous. V dropped 7 bases and J dropped 3 bases, with 13 bases sitting between them. This CDR3 is 14 amino acids long. The germline CDR1 and CDR2 sequences are SNHLY and FYNNEI. CDR3 sequence (DNA): TGTGCCAGCAAATCGGTAGTACGTGGAAACACCATATATTTT. The encoded protein is CASKSVVRGNTIYF.

The chain is built from TRBV5-1 and TRBJ2-7; TRBD2 matches at 12 bases. From germline, CDR1 is SGHRS and CDR2 YFSETQ. The V gene end was trimmed by 5 bases and the J gene end by 6 bases; junction bases not matched to a gene: 6. This CDR3 is 14 amino acids long. In DNA, the CDR3 is TGCGCCAGCAGTCTAGCGGGAGGGTATGTCGAGCAGTACTTC. Protein product: CASSLAGGYVEQYF.

The rearrangement joins TRBV7-9 to TRBJ1-2; D uncertain. The CDR3 runs 15 residues. V lost 3 bases to trimming and J lost 2 bases, with 13 bases between them. Germline lookup yields CDR1 SEHNR and CDR2 FQNEAQ (reference sequence). The CDR3 DNA is TGTGCCAGCAGCTTCTCCTTTGGCAGGAACTATGGCTACACCTTC. Encoded protein: CASSFSFGRNYGYTF.

This clone was picked up one time. The chain combines TRBV10-1 with TRBJ2-3, with unresolved D. This CDR3 contains 13 residues. Trimming pared 5 bases from V and 1 base from J, leaving 7 bases between. Germline V gene sequence: CDR1 WNHNN, CDR2 SYGVQD (reference sequence). CDR3 nucleotides: TGCGCCAGCAGTACGACTGGCACAGATACGCAGTATTTT. As protein: CASSTTGTDTQYF.

The V call is TRBV9, the J call TRBJ2-5, with a tentative D call TRBD2 (6 bases). Trimming shortened V by 4 bases and J by 5 bases, and 18 bases separated the two germline ends. There are 15 residues in the CDR3. The germline CDR1 and CDR2 sequences are SGDLS and YYNGEE. This CDR3 reads CASSPTGLPRETQYF. For the CDR3, the DNA is TGTGCCAGCAGCCCCACGGGACTCCCGAGGGAGACCCAGTACTTC.

This clone has just one count. The gene calls are TRBV3-1 (or the pseudogene TRBV3-2) and TRBJ1-4, with D unclear. V lost 4 bases and J lost 7, with 13 bases in between. This CDR3 has 14 amino acids. The germline CDR1 and CDR2 sequences are LGHDT and YNNKEL (reference sequence). CDR3 protein: CASSLGVRGEKLFF. CDR3 DNA: TGTGCCAGCAGCCTGGGAGTTCGGGGTGAAAAACTGTTTTTT.

The chain combines TRBV27 with TRBJ1-1, with 8 bases that match TRBD1. V trimming: 2 bases; J trimming: 7 bases; junction bases outside the gene matches: 6. The CDR3 spans 14 residues. The germline CDR1 and CDR2 sequences are MNHEY and SMNVEV (reference sequence). CDR3 nucleotides: TGTGCCAGCAGTTTACTGGACAGGGAGGGTGAAGCTTTCTTT. It translates to CASSLLDREGEAFF.

The V gene is TRBV30, the J gene TRBJ2-5; 8 nucleotides align to TRBD2. Germline-derived CDR1 and CDR2 are GTSNPN and SVGIG (reference sequence). The CDR3 spans 13 residues. Trimming took 3 bases from V and 2 from J; bases not matched to a gene: 2. CDR3 loop: CAWRLAGQETQYF. CDR3 in DNA: TGTGCCTGGAGGCTAGCGGGTCAAGAGACCCAGTACTTC.

V gene TRBV4-1 combines with J gene TRBJ2-4; 7 bases agree with TRBD2. From germline, CDR1 is MGHRA and CDR2 YSYEKL. The CDR3 has 15 amino acids. The V and J ends lost 3 bases and 0 bases, in that order; junction bases with no gene match: 2. CDR3 residues: CASSHPGGAKNIQYF. The CDR3 DNA reads TGCGCCAGCAGCCATCCGGGGGGAGCCAAAAACATTCAGTACTTC.

Worth noting for this clone: One end of the junction does not line up with germline, which may come from a read error. The CDR3 sequence is CTSSLAGLGQPNEQYF. The CDR3 nucleotides read TGCACCAGCAGCTTGGCCGGCTTGGGGCAACCTAACGAGCAGTACTTC. The genes are TRBV5-1 and TRBJ2-7; possibly TRBD1 for D (5 bases). The CDR3 consists of 16 residues. The germline CDR1 and CDR2 sequences are SGHRS and YFSETQ.

V is TRBV27 and J is TRBJ1-1, with D possibly being TRBD1 (6 bases). Germline V gene data show CDR1 as MNHEY and CDR2 as SMNVEV (reference sequence). Between the trimmed V and J ends, which lost 6 bases and 2 bases, there was a span of 13 bases. The CDR3 is 14 residues long. The CDR3 region has the DNA TGTGCCAGCAGGTCCACAGGGTTTAACACTGAAGCTTTCTTT. It codes for CASRSTGFNTEAFF.

The genes are TRBV2 and TRBJ2-1, with TRBD2 as a possible D gene (5 bases). V was shortened by 10 bases and J by 4 bases, with 17 bases between the two germline ends. CDR1 SNHLY and CDR2 FYNNEI come from the germline V gene. The CDR3 has 14 residues. The DNA for the CDR3 is TGTGCCACCGCCGGGCTAGCCTCATACAATGAGCAGTTCTTC. Protein sequence: CATAGLASYNEQFF.

V is TRBV12-3 or TRBV12-4 and J is TRBJ1-6; 7 bases line up with TRBD1. The CDR3 consists of 13 residues. J lost 10 bases, V lost 0 bases, and 0 bases had no gene match. The CDR3 coding sequence is TGTGCCAGCAGTTTAGCAGGGGGCTCACCCCTCCACTTT. Its protein is CASSLAGGSPLHF.

This rearrangement joins TRBV19 to TRBJ1-1, with 8 positions matching TRBD1. After removal of 6 bases from V and 1 base from J, the junction contained 7 bases not matched to a gene. The CDR3 contains 15 residues. The germline V gene has CDR1 LNHDA and CDR2 SQIVND (reference sequence). The CDR3: CASSPWGTGNTEAFF. The CDR3, as DNA: TGTGCCAGTAGCCCTTGGGGGACAGGGAACACTGAAGCTTTCTTT.

V gene TRBV23-1 combines with J gene TRBJ1-5; TRBD1 matches 10 bases. TRBV23-1 is marked as an open reading frame, function uncertain. Losses at the gene ends were 4 bases for V and 0 bases for J; bases not matched to a gene: 12. The CDR3 is made up of 19 amino acids. CDR3 nucleotide sequence: TGCGCCAGCAGTCCTTTGACAGGGGGCGCCCGCTATAGCAATCAGCCCCAGCATTTT. As protein: CASSPLTGGARYSNQPQHF.

CDR3: CASSLGFEKLFF. CDR3 nucleotide sequence: TGTGCCAGCAGTCTGGGCTTCGAAAAACTGTTTTTT. The chain recombines TRBV2 with TRBJ1-4; unclear D gene. Trimming left V 5 bases short and J 8 bases short, with 9 bases between. Germline assignment: CDR1 SNHLY and CDR2 FYNNEI. There are 12 residues in the CDR3.

The rearrangement links TRBV11-3 to TRBJ1-2; TRBD1 matches 9 bases. The CDR3 spans 14 residues. The germline CDR1 and CDR2 sequences are SGHNT and YENEEA. Trimming cost V 6 bases and J 6 bases; bases outside gene matches: 8. This chain's CDR3 is CASSGEGTGNGYTF. CDR3 sequence (DNA): TGTGCCAGCAGTGGAGAAGGGACAGGGAATGGCTACACCTTC.

The rearrangement uses TRBV27 and TRBJ2-3; TRBD2 matches at 7 bases. The V and J ends lost 5 bases and 2 bases, in that order; junction bases with no gene match: 7. CDR3 length: 15 amino acids. Germline V gene sequence: CDR1 MNHEY, CDR2 SMNVEV (reference sequence). CDR3 protein: CASSNDGLVTDTQYF. CDR3 DNA sequence: TGTGCCAGCAGTAACGATGGACTAGTCACAGATACGCAGTATTTT.

The chain uses TRBV10-3 and TRBJ2-4; D remains ambiguous. CDR3 length: 15 amino acids. The ends were cut back, 0 bases at V and 5 bases at J, with 11 bases in the middle. CDR1 ENHRY and CDR2 SYGVKD come from the germline V gene. The CDR3 sequence is CAISESVGRQNIQYF. CDR3 DNA: TGTGCCATCAGTGAGTCGGTGGGCAGGCAAAACATTCAGTACTTC.

The V gene is TRBV7-2, the J gene TRBJ1-4, with 8 bases matching TRBD1. CDR1 is SGHTA, CDR2 FQGNSA, per germline. V was pared by 5 bases and J by 4 bases, with 12 bases of the junction left unmatched. CDR3 length: 17 amino acids. CDR3 loop: CASSPGQGARYNEKLFF. DNA of the CDR3: TGTGCCAGCAGCCCGGGCCAGGGGGCGCGTTATAATGAAAAACTGTTTTTT.

This sequence joins TRBV4-2 and TRBJ1-6, with 7 bases aligning to TRBD1. This CDR3 region has 16 residues. Germline CDR1 and CDR2: LGHNA and YNFKEQ. V lost 5 bases to trimming and J lost 7 bases; unmatched junction nucleotides: 11. CDR3 nucleotides: TGTGCCAGCAGCACTTCACAGGGGCAGGAGAATTCACCCCTCCACTTT. Translating gives CASSTSQGQENSPLHF.

This clone was seen just once. The chain combines TRBV24-1 with TRBJ1-2; TRBD1 might be the D (6 bases). V lost 3 bases, J lost 1 base, and 11 bases lay in between. The CDR3 is 15 residues long. CDR1 and CDR2 (germline): KGHDR, SFDVKD. CDR3 in DNA: TGTGCCACCAGTGATCCAGGGGAGGGTAACTATGGCTACACCTTC. Its translation: CATSDPGEGNYGYTF.

The chain couples TRBV30 to TRBJ1-2, with 9 positions matching TRBD1. J was trimmed by 6 bases and V by 0 bases; bases with no gene match: 5. CDR1 and CDR2 from the germline V gene are GTSNPN and SVGIG (reference sequence). The CDR3 totals 14 residues. Here the CDR3 reads CAWSVPGTGHGYTF. CDR3 in DNA: TGTGCCTGGAGTGTCCCGGGGACAGGGCATGGCTACACCTTC.

CDR3 nucleotide sequence: TGTGCCAGCTCCATCCTGACAGTGACTAATGAAAAACTGTTTTTT. Translation gives CASSILTVTNEKLFF. The V gene is TRBV7-9, the J gene TRBJ1-4, with D tentatively TRBD1 (5 bases). The V end was cut by 8 bases, the J end by 2 bases, with 15 bases between. The CDR3 totals 15 residues. Germline V lookup: CDR1 SEHNR, CDR2 FQNEAQ (reference sequence).

V and J are TRBV11-3 and TRBJ2-3, with D possibly matching TRBD1 (7 bases). Trimming took off 4 bases at V and 1 base at J, with 18 bases between the two ends. The CDR3 is 17 residues long. Germline loops: CDR1 SGHNT, CDR2 YENEEA. CDR3 loop: CASSSQLGGGGTDTQYF. As DNA, the CDR3 is TGTGCCAGCAGCTCACAACTCGGAGGGGGCGGCACAGATACGCAGTATTTT.

The rearrangement uses TRBV18 and TRBJ1-1, with D unclear. Germline V lookup: CDR1 KGHSH, CDR2 LQKENI. The CDR3 has 14 residues. Trimming stripped 0 bases from V and 4 bases from J, with 9 bases between. The CDR3 coding sequence is TGTGCCAGCTCACCACCATCCGGTTCCACTGAAGCTTTCTTT. Translated: CASSPPSGSTEAFF.

This clone came up once. The chain carries TRBV5-1 and TRBJ2-2, with 8 positions matching TRBD1. This CDR3 is 14 amino acids long. The V and J ends lost 4 bases and 2 bases, in that order; junction bases with no gene match: 1. The germline V gene has CDR1 SGHRS and CDR2 YFSETQ. The CDR3 reads CASSDRGNTGELFF. The CDR3, as DNA: TGCGCCAGCAGCGACAGGGGAAACACCGGGGAGCTGTTTTTT.